What follows is one TCR beta chain and its context. This clonotype showed up many times. Its antigen is currently not known. No base-level quality is on record; no much larger clone is a single base apart. Moderately to severely active disease, a Clinical Activity Score of at least 3, a NOSPECS grade of at least 4, and a duration under 3 months were present in ophthalmopathy patients. The study excluded patients with uncontrolled infections, other autoimmune diseases, pregnancy or lactation. Clinical symptoms, serum thyroxine and TRAb, thyroid ultrasound, and orbital computed tomography formed the basis for the diagnoses. Ficoll-Paque density gradient centrifugation was used to isolate PBMCs from 10 ml of fresh peripheral blood. Total RNA was extracted with Trizol reagent, and quality was checked on an Agilent 2100 Bioanalyzer. The CDR3 spans 14 residues, from the cysteine through the phenylalanine. The DNA shown is the 42-base CDR3, in frame from base 1. As encoded in the germline V gene, CDR1 is KGHSH while CDR2 is LQKENI. Relative to germline, V is 3 bases shorter and J is 0 bases shorter, with 8 bases between their ends.

Amplification of TCR beta CDR3 regions was carried out from RNA transcripts. A first-round RT-PCR of the TCR CDR3 used the HTBI primer set with the Qiagen OneStep RT-PCR kit. The libraries were constructed in a second round of multiplex PCR and then size-selected and purified. Sequencing of the libraries was done on an Illumina HiSeq2000 using paired-end 100 bp reads. For the original study's pipeline: Raw data were processed with SOAPnuke, discarding reads with adapters, uncalled bases, mean Phred below 15, or no exact constant-primer or identifier match. High-quality paired reads were merged with COPE v1.2.5, and unique nucleotide sequences were defined as clonotypes. Clonotypes were aligned to IMGT TRBV, TRBD and TRBJ reference segments using MiTCR v1.1. The analysis included only V-J combinations with a frequency above 0.0001, which together covered approximately 99% of the repertoires. The TCS score was defined as F50 (clonal expansion) divided by E x V (chaos), with BLOSUM62-based TCRdist calculated between CDR3 peptides within each V-J. Welch's t-statistics and random forest reduced around 510 V-J features to roughly 13, which were used in a naive Bayes classifier (R e1071). Using fastp trimming at Q25 and MiXCR clonotype assembly, TCRdb reanalyzed the public sequencing data and kept in-frame beta chains. Rows with one shared CDR3 protein collapse into an entry with the most common genes and DNA. TCRdb's processing, not the study's, gives the V and J calls here. The sample table records approximately 410,000 distinct CDR3 sequences; around 15% of these occur just once. The biggest ten clones account for around 14% of the sample.

The data were taken from a study of T cells in Graves' hyperthyroidism and ophthalmopathy (dated by TCRdb to the late 2010s). Context from the whole study: Peripheral blood was collected at initial diagnosis, before any treatment. After blood sampling, hyperthyroidism patients were treated with methimazole at a starting dose of 30 mg daily, and ophthalmopathy patients were treated with high-dose intravenous methylprednisolone. The 95 to 100 discovery patients were randomly divided into training and test sets at a 7:3 ratio. The paper reports TCR Vbeta CDR3 sequencing of some 140 peripheral blood samples: 43 ophthalmopathy, fewer than 80 hyperthyroidism and approximately 17 progressor patients. TCR V-J signatures able to tell the groups apart were searched for in a discovery cohort of 100 patients, of whom 40 to 45 had Graves' ophthalmopathy and roughly 59 had stable Graves' hyperthyroidism. The study also compared thyroid tissue and blood T-cell repertoires from more than five Graves' hyperthyroidism patients. An independent validation cohort of about 19 hyperthyroidism patients and about 16 patients who later progressed to ophthalmopathy tested prospective prediction of ophthalmopathy.

Study-level results and caveats: In cross-validation, a model built on a 13 V-J signature told ophthalmopathy apart from stable hyperthyroidism with under 90% sensitivity and approximately 81% specificity, and in testing the same model reached 80%/75%. In validation, the model predicted progression to ophthalmopathy a median of roughly 6.1 months before onset, with 65% to 71% sensitivity and 72.22% specificity. Most expanded thyroid clonotypes (frequency above 0.001) were also found in blood, which suggests that blood repertoires may mirror thyroid immune responses. Sample size was not statistically predetermined, and investigators were not blinded to group allocation.

The chain is encoded by TRBV18 joined to TRBJ1-1; the D gene cannot be resolved reliably. The sequenced material came from blood. This TCR came from a man in his late teens or twenties with Graves' ophthalmopathy. The DNA sequence is given as TGTGCCAGCTCACCTTCGACTGTGAACACTGAAGCTTTCTTT. It encodes CASSPSTVNTEAFF.